A single sample is the source of the 30 T cell receptor beta chains below, sequenced in a study of T cells in Graves' hyperthyroidism and ophthalmopathy. TCR beta CDR3 sequences were amplified from RNA transcripts. First-round RT-PCR of the TCR CDR3 relied on the HTBI primer set. One entry per CDR3 protein results from TCRdb running MiXCR on the multiplex PCR reads. Here the sample spans fewer than 350,000 distinct CDR3 sequences, over 20% being singletons. The source material was blood. These receptors were taken from a woman in her forties or fifties with Graves' hyperthyroidism.

V usage is TRBV14 and J usage is TRBJ1-6; no definite D call. CDR3 length equals 14 residues. Germline assignment: CDR1 SGHDN and CDR2 FVKESK. The V and J ends lost 3 bases and 3 bases respectively, with 6 bases between them. CDR3 bases: TGTGCCAGCAGCCAGAGGAGCTATAATTCACCCCTCCACTTT. It codes for CASSQRSYNSPLHF.

This clonotype was seen many times. The chain joins TRBV7-2 to TRBJ1-1; 7 positions agree with TRBD1. Germline V gene sequence: CDR1 SGHTA, CDR2 FQGNSA. Trimming took 4 bases from V and 0 from J; bases not matched to a gene: 5. This CDR3 comprises 15 residues. The CDR3 sequence is CASSSQTGVNTEAFF. The CDR3 nucleotides are TGTGCCAGCAGCTCACAAACAGGGGTGAACACTGAAGCTTTCTTT.

The V gene is TRBV20-1, the J gene TRBJ1-5; the D gene is possibly TRBD1 (5 bases). Germline V gives CDR1 DFQATT, CDR2 SNEGSKA (reference sequence). V lost 4 bases, J lost 5 bases, and 9 bases lay in between. The length of the CDR3 is 12 residues. The CDR3 is CSAMEGHQPQHF. The DNA of the CDR3 is TGCAGTGCTATGGAGGGGCATCAGCCCCAGCATTTT.

This clonotype was seen repeatedly, ten times or more. In nucleotides, the CDR3 is TGTGCCAGCAGCTTCCGTTTACGGGACTCACCAGCTACGCAGTATTTT. Translating gives CASSFRLRDSPATQYF. J is TRBJ2-3 and V is TRBV11-2, with a tentative D call TRBD2 (6 bases). The CDR3 sequence is 16 residues long. Germline CDR1 reads SGHAT; CDR2 reads FQNNGV. V dropped 3 bases and J dropped 8 bases, with 21 bases sitting between them. Full variable domain (missing parts from reference TRBV11-2 and TRBJ2-3): EAGVAQSPRYKIIEKRQSVAFWCNPISGHATLYWYQQILGQGPKLLIQFQNNGVVDDSQLPKDRFSAERLKGVDSTLKIQPAKLEDSAVYLCASSFRLRDSPATQYFGPGTRLTVL.

This clonotype was detected only a few times. This chain uses TRBV25-1 with TRBJ2-1; D uncertain. Germline CDR1 is MGHDK and CDR2 is SYGVNS. V was clipped by 1 base and J by 8 bases, with 3 bases between them. This CDR3 region has 11 residues. CDR3 sequence reads: CASSEFDEQFF. Here the CDR3 DNA reads TGTGCCAGCAGTGAATTCGATGAGCAGTTCTTC. Full variable domain (missing parts from reference TRBV25-1 and TRBJ2-1): EADIYQTPRYLVIGTGKKITLECSQTMGHDKMYWYQQDPGMELHLIHYSYGVNSTEKGDLSSESTVSRIRTEHFPLTLESARPSHTSQYLCASSEFDEQFFGPGTRLTVL.

With regard to this clonotype: One base away lies a much larger clone, so this may be a sequencing read error. V usage is TRBV27 and J usage is TRBJ2-5, with 10 positions matching TRBD2. The V gene's germline CDR1 is MNHEY and CDR2 SMNVEV (reference sequence). Trimming cost V 2 bases and J 2 bases; bases outside gene matches: 5. The length of the CDR3 is 16 residues. The CDR3 DNA reads as TGTGCCAGCAGTTTAGGGCTAGCGGGGGATCAAGAGACCCAGTACTTC. Residues: CASSLGLAGDQETQYF.

The J gene is TRBJ2-3, the V gene TRBV18; the D is unclear. The CDR3 is 14 residues long. Germline V CDR1 and CDR2: KGHSH, LQKENI. The V gene lost 4 bases and the J gene lost 5 bases, with 13 bases spanning the gap. CDR3 in DNA: TGTGCCAGCTCACGGGTCCGGAGTGGAGATACGCAGTATTTT. The encoded protein is CASSRVRSGDTQYF.

This clonotype was counted many times. The chain couples TRBV28 to TRBJ2-4; TRBD1 is a possible D gene (5 bases). The germline V and J ends were trimmed by 6 bases and 0 bases, with 12 bases remaining between them. This CDR3 region has 15 residues. The germline gives CDR1 MDHEN, CDR2 SYDVKM. CDR3 loop: CASRSPQVAKNIQYF. The CDR3 bases are TGTGCCAGCAGGTCACCACAGGTAGCCAAAAACATTCAGTACTTC.

This clonotype was observed a few times. CDR3 DNA sequence: TGCAGCGTTGAAGCCGGCAGGGGTAGACAAGAGACCCAGTACTTC. Protein: CSVEAGRGRQETQYF. The V call is TRBV29-1, the J call TRBJ2-5, with a weak D call TRBD1 (6 bases). Trimming removed 1 base from V and 2 bases from J, with 14 bases in between. The CDR3 covers 15 residues. Germline assignment: CDR1 SQVTM and CDR2 ANQGSEA.

In its sample, this clonotype was seen many times. The CDR3 reads CAISESVRGGTDTQYF. The CDR3 coding sequence is TGTGCCATCAGTGAGTCTGTGCGCGGGGGGACAGATACGCAGTATTTT. The chain carries TRBV10-3 and TRBJ2-3; TRBD2 aligns across 8 bases. The germline gives CDR1 ENHRY, CDR2 SYGVKD. After removal of 0 bases from V and 3 bases from J, the junction contained 5 bases not matched to a gene. The CDR3 has 16 amino acids.

In its sample, this clonotype was seen many times. J is TRBJ2-1 and V is TRBV28; a possible D gene is TRBD2 (5 bases). This CDR3 is built from 12 residues. V lost 10 bases and J lost 6, with 13 bases in between. CDR1 is MDHEN and CDR2 is SYDVKM in the germline V gene. The CDR3 nucleotides are TGTGCCACAAACGCACTAGTCAATGAGCAGTTCTTC. Protein: CATNALVNEQFF.

J is TRBJ1-5 and V is TRBV2; tentative D call: TRBD1 (5 bases). The CDR3 has 14 residues. Germline V gene sequence: CDR1 SNHLY, CDR2 FYNNEI. V was shortened by 7 bases and J by 6 bases, with 16 bases between the two germline ends. CDR3 in amino acids: CASTKMGVSQPQHF. In DNA, the CDR3 is TGTGCCAGCACTAAGATGGGGGTGAGTCAGCCCCAGCATTTT.

This clonotype was picked up many times. The CDR3: CAGTSGQAVGQETQYF. Here the CDR3 DNA reads TGTGCCGGGACTAGCGGGCAAGCTGTGGGCCAAGAGACCCAGTACTTC. The gene calls are TRBV30 and TRBJ2-5; 12 nucleotides line up with TRBD2. J lost 1 base, V lost 8 bases, and 11 bases had no gene match. The germline V gene has CDR1 GTSNPN and CDR2 SVGIG (reference sequence). CDR3 length equals 16 residues.

This rearrangement joins TRBV29-1 to TRBJ2-1, with 12 bases that match TRBD2. The CDR3 is made up of 14 amino acids. Germline loops: CDR1 SQVTM, CDR2 ANQGSEA. V was pared by 2 bases and J by 12 bases, with 8 bases of the junction left unmatched. The CDR3 bases are TGCAGCGTTGAACCCGGAGCTAGCGGGGGGGGGCAGTTCTTC. Translation gives CSVEPGASGGGQFF.

This chain connects TRBV4-1 to TRBJ1-5; no clear D. The V end lost 5 bases, the J end lost 6 bases, and 14 bases lay between the germline ends. The CDR3 runs to 14 residues. Germline CDR1 reads MGHRA; CDR2 reads YSYEKL. Here the CDR3 reads CASSSRMISQPQHF. DNA for the CDR3: TGCGCCAGCAGCTCGAGGATGATTAGTCAGCCCCAGCATTTT.

This sequence joins TRBV2 and TRBJ1-2; 10 bases match TRBD1. The junction had 10 bases not matched to a gene; V was cut back by 6 bases and J by 6 bases. This CDR3 spans 15 amino acids. Germline CDR1 is SNHLY and CDR2 is FYNNEI. The CDR3, as DNA: TGTGCCAGCAGCCCACCTCCGGGACAGGGGAATGGCTACACCTTC. This codes for CASSPPPGQGNGYTF.

This clonotype was counted at least ten times. The chain links TRBV4-1 to TRBJ1-1; D may be TRBD1 (5 bases). Between the trimmed V and J ends, which lost 0 bases and 6 bases, there was a span of 14 bases. This CDR3 is built from 15 residues. Germline CDR1 MGHRA, CDR2 YSYEKL. The DNA of the CDR3 is TGCGCCAGCAGCCAAGATAGGGGACTAGGGGCTGAAGCTTTCTTT. Its protein is CASSQDRGLGAEAFF.

This clonotype was seen ten or more times. The rearrangement joins TRBV6-1 to TRBJ2-7; D is possibly TRBD1 or TRBD2 (6 bases each). Looked up from germline, CDR1 is MNHNS and CDR2 is SASEGT. The length of the CDR3 is 15 residues. V was clipped by 5 bases and J by 5 bases, with 19 bases between them. The CDR3 spells CASSTRGGHSNEQYF. CDR3 sequence (DNA): TGTGCCAGCAGTACCCGAGGGGGGCATTCCAACGAGCAGTACTTC.

This clonotype was counted between two and nine times. The chain employs TRBV15 and TRBJ1-4, with TRBD1 matching over 7 bases. Germline V gene lookup returns CDR1 LNHNV and CDR2 YYDKDF (reference sequence). The length of the CDR3 is 13 residues. V gave up 5 bases and J gave up 4 bases; unmatched junction bases: 1. The CDR3 DNA reads TGTGCCACCAGCGGGACAGTTAATGAAAAACTGTTTTTT. Encoded protein: CATSGTVNEKLFF.

This clonotype was counted at least ten times. The chain is built from TRBV20-1 and TRBJ1-1, with a tentative D call TRBD1 (6 bases). The CDR3 contains 14 residues. With 1 base removed from V and 3 bases from J, the gap between germline ends came to 12 bases. Germline V CDR1 and CDR2: DFQATT, SNEGSKA (reference sequence). The CDR3 sequence: CSARGGPRDTEAFF. The DNA for the CDR3 is TGCAGTGCTAGAGGGGGGCCACGAGACACTGAAGCTTTCTTT.

This clonotype came up many times. The rearrangement uses TRBV7-2 and TRBJ2-5; 9 positions match TRBD2. V dropped 1 base and J dropped 5; count of bases not matched to a gene: 5. CDR3 length equals 15 residues. Germline assignment: CDR1 SGHTA and CDR2 FQGNSA. CDR3 protein: CASSLGGGALETQYF. In DNA, the CDR3 is TGTGCCAGCAGCTTAGGCGGGGGGGCTCTGGAGACCCAGTACTTC.

The table lists this clonotype with many counts. The rearrangement links TRBV11-3 to TRBJ2-1; D is unclear. V shed 1 base and J shed 5 bases, with 9 bases lying between them. The CDR3 loop spans 14 amino acids. Looked up from germline, CDR1 is SGHNT and CDR2 is YENEEA. This CDR3 is CASSLGGRDNEQFF. The CDR3 DNA reads as TGTGCCAGCAGCTTAGGGGGTCGGGACAATGAGCAGTTCTTC.

The CDR3 nucleotides read TGTGCCAGCAGTCAACGGGACAGGGCCAGCTACACCTTC. Its translation: CASSQRDRASYTF. The chain has TRBV25-1 and TRBJ1-2, with TRBD1 identical over 9 bases. Germline V gene sequence: CDR1 MGHDK, CDR2 SYGVNS. The CDR3 extends over 13 amino acids. V shed 5 bases and J 9 bases; nucleotides not matched to a gene: 7.

This clonotype occurred a few times. CDR3 in DNA: TGTGCCACCGAGCCCTGGGCGGGAGGCCCTACCATTTTAACGAACACCGGGGAGCTGTTTTTT. Protein product: CATEPWAGGPTILTNTGELFF. This chain connects TRBV7-9 to TRBJ2-2, with 8 bases identical to TRBD2. CDR1 is SEHNR and CDR2 is FQNEAQ in the germline V gene (reference sequence). Germline trimming cut 10 bases from V and 0 bases from J; bases unmatched to any gene: 25. The CDR3 has 21 amino acids.

As to this clonotype: With a much larger clone just one base away, this may be a read error. This chain uses TRBV6-1 with TRBJ1-6; 10 bases line up with TRBD1. The ends lost 6 bases at V and 4 bases at J; junction bases unmatched: 3. The CDR3 runs 15 residues. CDR1 MNHNS and CDR2 SASEGT come from the germline V gene. CDR3 sequence reads: CASSPGQGYNSPLHF. CDR3 DNA sequence: TGTGCCAGCAGCCCGGGACAGGGGTATAATTCACCCCTCCACTTT.

This chain connects TRBV18 to TRBJ2-3; TRBD2 might be the D (6 bases). Germline-derived CDR1 and CDR2 are KGHSH and LQKENI. This CDR3 is built from 13 residues. The ends were cut back, 8 bases at V and 1 base at J, with 10 bases in the middle. The CDR3 region is CASRETGTDTQYF. The CDR3, as DNA: TGTGCCAGCCGGGAGACAGGCACAGATACGCAGTATTTT.

Turning to this clonotype: One end of the junction varies from germline; a read error may be responsible. V and J are TRBV28 and TRBJ2-3; tentatively, D is TRBD1 (5 bases). Germline CDR1 is MDHEN and CDR2 is SYDVKM. The length of the CDR3 is 13 residues. The CDR3, as DNA: TGTGCCAGCAGTCAAGGACACTCAGATACGCGGTATTTT. Translated: CASSQGHSDTRYF.

Ten or more counts support this clonotype. The chain carries TRBV6-2 or TRBV6-3 and TRBJ1-2; 8 nucleotides line up with TRBD1. V trimming: 4 bases; J trimming: 2 bases; junction bases outside the gene matches: 3. Germline loops: CDR1 MNHEY, CDR2 SVGEGT. The CDR3 consists of 14 residues. The CDR3 DNA sequence: TGTGCCAGCAGTTCCAGGACAGGGAACTATGGCTACACCTTC. Its protein is CASSSRTGNYGYTF.

The chain combines TRBV12-3 or TRBV12-4 with TRBJ2-1, with TRBD1 identical over 9 bases. The CDR3 sequence is 14 residues long. Losses at the gene ends were 5 bases for V and 4 bases for J; bases not matched to a gene: 3. The CDR3 loop reads CASSIGTGYNEQFF. CDR3 sequence (DNA): TGTGCCAGCAGTATCGGGACAGGGTACAATGAGCAGTTCTTC.

This clonotype was recorded many times. The chain employs TRBV5-5 and TRBJ2-7; a weak D match, TRBD2 (6 bases). This CDR3 has 14 amino acids. V was shortened by 4 bases and J by 1 base, with 12 bases between the two germline ends. Germline values: CDR1 SGHKS, CDR2 YYEKEE (reference sequence). The CDR3 reads CASSQTSVSYEQYF. DNA for the CDR3: TGTGCCAGCAGCCAGACTAGTGTTTCCTACGAGCAGTACTTC.